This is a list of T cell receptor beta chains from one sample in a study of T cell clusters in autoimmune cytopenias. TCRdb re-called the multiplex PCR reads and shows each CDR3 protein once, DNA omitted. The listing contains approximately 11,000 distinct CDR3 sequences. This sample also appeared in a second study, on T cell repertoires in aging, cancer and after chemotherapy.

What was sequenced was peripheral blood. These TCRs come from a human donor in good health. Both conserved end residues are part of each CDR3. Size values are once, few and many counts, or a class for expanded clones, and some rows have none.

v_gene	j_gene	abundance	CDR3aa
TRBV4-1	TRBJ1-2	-	CASSQGGDSTYGYTF
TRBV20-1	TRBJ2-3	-	CSARDAGRGTDTQYF
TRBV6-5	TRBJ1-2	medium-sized	CASSLGGDGYTF
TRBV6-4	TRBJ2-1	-	CASRDLAGAYNEQFF
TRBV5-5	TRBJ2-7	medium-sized	CASSLTASTYEQYF
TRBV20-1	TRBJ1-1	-	CSASGQGSMNTEAFF
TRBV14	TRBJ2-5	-	CASSQDSRGTRYF
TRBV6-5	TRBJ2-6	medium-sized	CASSFPGHLSGANVLTF
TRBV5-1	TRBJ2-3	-	CASSLGEGGTQYF
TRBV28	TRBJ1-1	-	CASREGTGGVNTEAFF
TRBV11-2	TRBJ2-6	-	CASSPPAAGANVLTF
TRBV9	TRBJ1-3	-	CASSVVANTGGNTIYF
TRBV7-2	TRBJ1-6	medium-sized	CASSSRYNSPLHF
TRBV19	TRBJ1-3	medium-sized	CASSADSYSGNTIYF
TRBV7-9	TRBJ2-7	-	CASSSGDEQYF
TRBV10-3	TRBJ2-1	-	CANSASGSLGGEQFF
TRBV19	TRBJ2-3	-	CASSPGGRSFSSTDTQYF
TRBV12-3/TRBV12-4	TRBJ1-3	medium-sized	CASREAEGNTIYF
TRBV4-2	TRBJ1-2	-	CASSQDVRANYGYTF
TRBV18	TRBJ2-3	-	CASSEGATTDTQYF
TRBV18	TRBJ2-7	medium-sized	CASSLGPSGFDEQYF
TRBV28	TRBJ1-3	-	CASSRHRGSGNTIYF
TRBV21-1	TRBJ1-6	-	CASSKKGDGGGPNSPLHF
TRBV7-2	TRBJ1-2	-	CASSPERRQGTGSIYGYTF
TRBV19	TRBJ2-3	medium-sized	CASSSRTSGGTTDTQYF
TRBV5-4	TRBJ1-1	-	CASSLRSAGVPEAFF
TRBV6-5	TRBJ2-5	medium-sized	CASTEVNEETQYF
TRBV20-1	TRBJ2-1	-	CSARDMSSGGSSYNEQFF
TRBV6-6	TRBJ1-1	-	CASRYQGASTEAFF
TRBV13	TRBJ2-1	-	CASSFRLSYNEQFF
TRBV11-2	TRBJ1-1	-	CASSPNLGGGSDEAFF
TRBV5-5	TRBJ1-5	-	CASSLEDQPQHF
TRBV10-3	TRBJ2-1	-	CAITPGPNNEQFF
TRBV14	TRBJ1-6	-	CASSQAWGQGSPLHF
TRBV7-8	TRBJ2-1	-	CASSLSVGVSSYNEQFF
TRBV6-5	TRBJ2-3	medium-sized	CASSPAGGTDTQYF
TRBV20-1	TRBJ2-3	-	CSASVRGRGTDTQYF
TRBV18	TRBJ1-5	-	CASSPGVGSNQPQHF
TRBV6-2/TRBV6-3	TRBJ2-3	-	CASRPGQKRADTQYF
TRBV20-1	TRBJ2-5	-	CSAPGQGETQYF
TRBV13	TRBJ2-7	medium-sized	CASSSGASYEQYF
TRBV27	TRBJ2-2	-	CASSLFSGTWRPGELFF
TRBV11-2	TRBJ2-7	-	CASSSPDSGGTYEQYF
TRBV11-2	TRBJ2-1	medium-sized	CASSSLAGGNNEQFF
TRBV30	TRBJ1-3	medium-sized	CAWSRSHSGNTIYF
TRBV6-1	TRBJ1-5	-	CASSEKDQPQHF
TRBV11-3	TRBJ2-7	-	CASSSPAGTGEGQYF
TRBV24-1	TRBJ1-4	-	CATSGPGEAEKLFF
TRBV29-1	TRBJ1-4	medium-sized	CSVRLYEDFSNEKLFF
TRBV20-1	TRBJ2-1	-	CSARDTGQLLDEQFF
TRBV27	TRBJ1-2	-	CASRIQGSGYTF
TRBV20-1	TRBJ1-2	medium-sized	CSARGRANYGYTF
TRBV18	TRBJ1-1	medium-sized	CASSMRTGNTEAFF
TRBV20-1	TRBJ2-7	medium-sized	CSASNPGLKYEQYF
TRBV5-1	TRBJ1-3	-	CASSLGQGGNTIYF